The T cell receptor beta chain described here comes from a study of T-cell memory formation after mild COVID-19 listed by TCRdb under 2021. Concerning the study at large: TCR sequence clusters from the two donors were largely donor specific. Longitudinal TCRalpha and TCRbeta repertoire sequencing tracked T-cell clones expanding and contracting after mild COVID-19 in two donors. The cohort was made up of two young adult volunteers, one female and one male, who were previously healthy.

The paper as a whole reports these results and caveats: The study covered only a couple of mild cases, and larger cohorts including severe cases with pre-infection samples were considered necessary. Some responding clones were detected in pre-infection memory, which suggested that pre-existing cross-reactive memory T cells had joined the SARS-CoV-2 response. Contracting CD4+ clones appeared mostly in the CM and EM memory subsets, whereas CD8+ clones were enriched in EMRA. SARS-CoV-2 specificity was not confirmed for the second-wave clones peaking on day 37. From day 15 to 85, contracting clones showed balanced CD4/CD8 phenotypes, whereas a second wave of clones that expanded from day 15 to 37 leaned towards CD4+.

The CDR3 covers 18 residues, taking in both the cysteine and the phenylalanine. The read is trimmed to its CDR3 DNA, 54 bases read in frame from base 1. V is pared back by 2 bases and J by 4 bases, with 23 bases lying between the germline termini. Looking up the germline V gene (reference sequence) yields CDR1 LNHNV and CDR2 YYDKDF. Ficoll-Paque density gradient centrifugation was the method used to isolate PBMCs. Sequencing was performed on an Illumina NovaSeq 6000. TCRalpha and TCRbeta cDNA libraries were built by 5'RACE with constant-segment primers, adding sample barcodes and unique molecular identifiers. Trizol reagent was used to extract RNA from every sample. Libraries were amplified in two PCR steps, with a second sample barcode and Illumina TruSeq adapters added in the second step. Libraries were sequenced on an Illumina NovaSeq with 2 x 150 bp paired-end reads. Processing in the source paper ran as follows. Reads were demultiplexed and collapsed into UMI-guided consensus sequences with migec v1.2.7. Using mixcr v2.1.11, the UMI consensuses were aligned to TRA and TRB V and J templates and assembled into clonotypes. A clonotype was counted as expanded or contracted only when both edgeR and NoisET called the clonotype significant, with the noise models trained on biological replicates. edgeR calls used a false discovery rate-adjusted p below 0.01 and a log2 fold-change threshold of 1. As an exploratory analysis of dynamics, max-normalized trajectories of the 1000 most abundant clonotypes were examined with PCA combined with hierarchical clustering. Each responding clone was given a CD4 or CD8 phenotype based on the CD4+ and CD8+ repertoires, which had been sequenced separately. TCRdb reprocessed the public reads (quality trimming at Q25 with fastp, clone calling with MiXCR) and kept in-frame beta chains. Each entry is one CDR3 protein sequence, shown with its most common DNA and genes. TCRdb's processing, not the authors' own work, is the source of the V and J calls. In this sample the table shows about 250,000 distinct CDR3 sequences, 15% of which occur a single time. The leading ten clones occupy less than 2.5% of the sample.

This clonotype has just a few counts. Its recognized antigen is unknown. Nothing much larger sits one base from this clone, and base qualities are not available. The chain is encoded by TRBV15 joined to TRBJ1-1; TRBD1 is a weak D gene call, 5 bases matching. The sequencing input was PBMCs or a T cell subset sorted from them (not recorded which). This clonotype originated in an adult woman who had mild COVID-19 (a few samples of this study predate the infection). The sample titles of this study are shuffled in the database, so cell type and time point are left out; the donor was told from shared clones. The encoded CDR3 is CATSRNRKVGESVTEAFF. The nucleotides are TGTGCCACCAGCAGAAACAGGAAGGTCGGGGAATCGGTCACTGAAGCTTTCTTT.